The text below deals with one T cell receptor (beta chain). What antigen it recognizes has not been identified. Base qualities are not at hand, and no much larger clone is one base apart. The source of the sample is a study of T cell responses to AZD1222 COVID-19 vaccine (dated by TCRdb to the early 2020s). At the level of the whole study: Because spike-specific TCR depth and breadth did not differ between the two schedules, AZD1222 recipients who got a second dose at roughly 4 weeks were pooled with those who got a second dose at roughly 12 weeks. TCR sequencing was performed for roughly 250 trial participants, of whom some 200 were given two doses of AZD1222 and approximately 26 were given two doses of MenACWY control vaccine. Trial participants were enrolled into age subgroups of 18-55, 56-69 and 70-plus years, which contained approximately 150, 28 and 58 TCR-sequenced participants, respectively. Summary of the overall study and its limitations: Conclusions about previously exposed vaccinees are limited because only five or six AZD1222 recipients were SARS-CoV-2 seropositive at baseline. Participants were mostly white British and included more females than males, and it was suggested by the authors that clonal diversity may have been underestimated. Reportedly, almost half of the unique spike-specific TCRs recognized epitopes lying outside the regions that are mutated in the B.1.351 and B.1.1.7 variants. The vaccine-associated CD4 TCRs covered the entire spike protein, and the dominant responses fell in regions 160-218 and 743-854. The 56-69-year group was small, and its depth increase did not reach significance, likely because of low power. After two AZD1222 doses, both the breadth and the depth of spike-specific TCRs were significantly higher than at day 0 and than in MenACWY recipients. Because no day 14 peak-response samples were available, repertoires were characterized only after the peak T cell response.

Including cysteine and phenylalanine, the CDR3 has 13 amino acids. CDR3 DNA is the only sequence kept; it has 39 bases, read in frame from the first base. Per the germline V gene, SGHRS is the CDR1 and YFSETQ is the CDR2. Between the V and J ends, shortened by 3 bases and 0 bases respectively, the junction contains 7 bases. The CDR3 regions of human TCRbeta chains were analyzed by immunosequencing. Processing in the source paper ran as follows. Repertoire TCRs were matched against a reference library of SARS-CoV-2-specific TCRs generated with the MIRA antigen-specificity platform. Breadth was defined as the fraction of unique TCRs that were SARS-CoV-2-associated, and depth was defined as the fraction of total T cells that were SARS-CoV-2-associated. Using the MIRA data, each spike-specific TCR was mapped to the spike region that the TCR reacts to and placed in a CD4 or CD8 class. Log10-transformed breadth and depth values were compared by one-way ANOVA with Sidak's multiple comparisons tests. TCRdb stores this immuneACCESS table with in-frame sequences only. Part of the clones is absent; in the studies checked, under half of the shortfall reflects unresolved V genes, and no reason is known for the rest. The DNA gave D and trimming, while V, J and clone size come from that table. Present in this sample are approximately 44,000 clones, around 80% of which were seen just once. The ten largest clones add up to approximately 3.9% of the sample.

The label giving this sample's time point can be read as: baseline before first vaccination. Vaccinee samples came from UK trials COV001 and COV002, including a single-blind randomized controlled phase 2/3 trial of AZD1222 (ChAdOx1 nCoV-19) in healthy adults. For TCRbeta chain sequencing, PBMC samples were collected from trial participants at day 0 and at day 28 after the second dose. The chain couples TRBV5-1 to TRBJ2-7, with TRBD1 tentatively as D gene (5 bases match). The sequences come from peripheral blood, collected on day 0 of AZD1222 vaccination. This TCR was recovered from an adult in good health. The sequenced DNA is TGCGCCAGCAGCTCGGACAACTCCTACGAGCAGTACTTC. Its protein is CASSSDNSYEQYF.